The T cell receptor beta chain under discussion was sequenced for a study of cytomegalovirus exposure and HLA in healthy donors. For the study at large: For the approximately 360 genotyped donors, over 80% fell within the Caucasian-associated ancestry cluster.

The CDR3 consists of 15 residues. CDR1 is SNHLY, CDR2 FYNNEI, per germline. The ends were cut back, 4 bases at V and 0 bases at J, with 11 bases in the middle. Of note for this clone: What it binds is not known.

A multiplex PCR was run with 60 Vbeta primers and 13 Jbeta primers. Sequencing was performed with immunoSEQ multiplex PCR; in TCRdb, only in-frame clones are kept and a portion is missing. The sample includes 200,000 or so clones, roughly 80% of them seen just once. Points from the study as a whole: A later analysis linked a missense variant in DCLRE1C to the trimming of TCR beta V and J genes. Per a prior analysis, the majority of TCR beta V segments were productive roughly 90% or roughly 30% of the time. Reportedly, diagnosis of cytomegalovirus status by the classifier showed high specificity and sensitivity.

The chain is built from TRBV2 and TRBJ2-3; D remains unclear. This receptor was taken from a man between 45 and 60 years old in good health and CMV-seronegative. Sequenced sample: PBMCs. The CDR3: CASSVGHYSTDTQYF. CDR3 coding DNA: TGTGCCAGCAGTGTGGGCCATTATAGCACAGATACGCAGTATTTT. The full variable domain, rest sourced from reference TRBV2 and TRBJ2-3, is EPEVTQTPSHQVTQMGQEVILRCVPISNHLYFYWYRQILGQKVEFLVSFYNNEISEKSEIFDDQFSVERPDGSNFTLKIRSTKLEDSAMYFCASSVGHYSTDTQYFGPGTRLTVL.